This T cell receptor beta chain appears in the sequencing data of a study of Graves' ophthalmopathy and Graves' hyperthyroidism. Whole-study findings and limits: Among expanded thyroid clonotypes above 0.001 frequency, most also occurred in blood. Researchers report that a 13-signature model separated ophthalmopathy from stable hyperthyroidism, posting about 87% sensitivity and 81.08% specificity.

This clonotype was counted many times. Its antigen is undetermined. Trimming removed 2 bases at V and 3 bases at J, with 1 base between. This CDR3 spans 12 amino acids. Germline loops: CDR1 SGHVS, CDR2 FNYEAQ. The TCR beta CDR3 regions underwent amplification from RNA transcripts. RT-PCR with HTBI primers came first, then second-round multiplex PCR. From the multiplex PCR reads, TCRdb called clonotypes with MiXCR, one entry per CDR3 protein. The data show about 600,000 distinct CDR3 sequences, about 40% seen once. Sequencing input: peripheral blood or thyroid tissue (not recorded which). This TCR derives from an adult man with Graves' hyperthyroidism. The chain has TRBV7-6 and TRBJ2-2; D remains ambiguous. CDR3 sequence: CASSLYTGELFF. As DNA, the CDR3 is TGTGCCAGCAGCTTATACACCGGGGAGCTGTTTTTT.